The rows below give T cell receptor beta chains drawn from one sample of a study of blood T cell repertoires in COVID-19. Sequencing used immunoSEQ multiplex PCR; TCRdb keeps in-frame clones, though not all of them. The data show about 140,000 clones, with approximately 78% seen just once and roughly 4% held by the top ten. Sequencing input: peripheral blood. Every receptor here comes from a woman older than 75 with acute or convalescent COVID-19. Both conserved end residues are part of each CDR3.

cdr3_aa	v_call	j_call
CASSPNGDGYTF	TRBV18	TRBJ1-2
CATSDFYRGGNTIYF	TRBV24-1	TRBJ1-3
CASSLAGGFETQYF	TRBV7-9	TRBJ2-5
CASRYTGDYEQYF	TRBV28	TRBJ2-7
CAFALPGGWAGELFF	TRBV7-9	TRBJ2-2
CASSLASGTSGNEQFF	TRBV7-9	TRBJ2-1
CASSLRGDRDEKLFF	TRBV7-2	TRBJ1-4
CASSWAGENIQYF	TRBV28	TRBJ2-4
CASSQADTGGSPLHF	TRBV3-1/TRBV3-2	TRBJ1-6
CASSVVSGATDTQYF	TRBV9	TRBJ2-3
CASGRETQYF	TRBV19	TRBJ2-5
CASSGQATQKLFF	TRBV19	TRBJ1-4
CATSDSLDTQYF	TRBV24-1	TRBJ2-3
CASSLGAAETQYF	TRBV11-2	TRBJ2-5
CASSDAGYTDTQYF	TRBV2	TRBJ2-3
CASSRYPGQPNYGYTF	TRBV4-1	TRBJ1-2
CASSPVAVGGTGNTIYF	TRBV18	TRBJ1-3
CASSPGRGNSPLHF	TRBV11-2	TRBJ1-6
CASSWDFTGELFF	TRBV5-1	TRBJ2-2
CASTKTVNQPQHF	TRBV28	TRBJ1-5
CASSPGVRLYEQYF	TRBV3-1/TRBV3-2	TRBJ2-7
CASSRLSGSLDEQFF	TRBV28	TRBJ2-1
CASSSTVNYGYTF	TRBV28	TRBJ1-2
CASSSLSGDNEQFF	TRBV6-5	TRBJ2-1
CASSLMRGEWGSYNEQFF	TRBV27	TRBJ2-1
CASSFGALGTEAFF	TRBV5-1	TRBJ1-1
CASSLGGAQGVGQPQHF	TRBV5-1	TRBJ1-5
CASSPGSGILGAFF	TRBV5-6	TRBJ1-1
CAWDYNTGTYNEKLFF	TRBV30	TRBJ1-4
CASSPTENYGYTF	TRBV5-1	TRBJ1-2
CASSVTFQETQYF	TRBV10-1	TRBJ2-5
CASSSRQATNTEAFF	TRBV5-5	TRBJ1-1
CASSQAPPLGGRPKNIQYF	TRBV4-1	TRBJ2-4
CASSLAEAGTYNEQFF	TRBV5-1	TRBJ2-1
CASTPTATNEKLFF	TRBV27	TRBJ1-4
CASKPPGGGTEAFF	TRBV27	TRBJ1-1
CASSRYPGGTEAFF	TRBV27	TRBJ1-1
CASSEGRGPAYGYTF	TRBV6-1	TRBJ1-2
CASSPATSYNEQFF	TRBV18	TRBJ2-1
CASSIRLAGHEQFF	TRBV19	TRBJ2-1
CASSARGFNEKLFF	TRBV5-1	TRBJ1-4
CASSPGGGSYEQYF	TRBV18	TRBJ2-7
CASIDTGYTEAFF	TRBV28	TRBJ1-1
CASSQPRQGRTQYF	TRBV4-1	TRBJ2-5
CASSIVGFGTGSYNEQFF	TRBV19	TRBJ2-1
CASSFNRGNSPLHF	TRBV7-2	TRBJ1-6
CALSGTGRTGELFF	TRBV28	TRBJ2-2
CSARSYEQFF	TRBV20-1	TRBJ2-1
CASHRQFTDTQYF	TRBV13	TRBJ2-3
CASSLSPGQGNTGELFF	TRBV27	TRBJ2-2
CASRAGTGIYEQYF	TRBV2	TRBJ2-7
CASSQGVRGRAYEQYF	TRBV4-1	TRBJ2-7
CASSLGQGEETQYF	TRBV5-4	TRBJ2-5
CASSIEQGYEQYF	TRBV6-5	TRBJ2-7